The rows below give T cell receptor beta chains drawn from one sample of a study of T cell responses to AZD1222 COVID-19 vaccine. Generated by immunoSEQ multiplex PCR, the TCRdb table keeps only in-frame clones and is missing some. This table holds 150,000 to 160,000 clones, 88% found once. The sample in question was peripheral blood, obtained after recovery from COVID-19. The origin of the receptors is an adult who had recovered from COVID-19. Both conserved end residues are part of each CDR3. The D gene is left open where the match is weak. The size of a clone is reported for some rows only, either as once, few or many, or as a class for expanded clones.

j_gene: TRBJ1-1; abundance: NA; d_gene: NA; len: 13; v_gene: TRBV9; CDR3aa: CASSVGGITEAFF; CDR3nt: TGTGCCAGCAGCGTAGGAGGAATCACTGAAGCTTTCTTT
j_gene: TRBJ2-1; abundance: NA; d_gene: NA; len: 11; v_gene: TRBV12-3/TRBV12-4; CDR3aa: CASRIGLEQFF; CDR3nt: TGTGCCAGCAGAATAGGACTCGAGCAGTTCTTC
j_gene: TRBJ1-5; abundance: NA; d_gene: NA; len: 15; v_gene: TRBV4-2; CDR3aa: CASSQGSGEGQPQHF; CDR3nt: TGTGCCAGCAGCCAAGGATCAGGGGAGGGTCAGCCCCAGCATTTT
j_gene: TRBJ1-2; abundance: NA; d_gene: NA; len: 12; v_gene: TRBV6-5; CDR3aa: CASSQDRYGYTF; CDR3nt: TGTGCCAGTAGTCAGGACCGCTATGGCTACACCTTC
j_gene: TRBJ1-1; abundance: NA; d_gene: NA; len: 14; v_gene: TRBV27; CDR3aa: CASSLRGAGTEAFF; CDR3nt: TGTGCCAGCAGTTTACGGGGGGCAGGCACTGAAGCTTTCTTT
j_gene: TRBJ1-2; abundance: NA; d_gene: NA; len: 15; v_gene: TRBV28; CDR3aa: CASTLGQGFRYGYTF; CDR3nt: TGTGCCAGCACCTTGGGTCAGGGATTTAGGTATGGCTACACCTTC
j_gene: TRBJ2-3; abundance: NA; d_gene: TRBD2; len: 18; v_gene: TRBV5-4; CDR3aa: CASSSGGLAGARTDTQYF; CDR3nt: TGTGCCAGCAGCTCCGGCGGACTAGCGGGGGCGCGCACAGATACGCAGTATTTT
j_gene: TRBJ1-1; abundance: NA; d_gene: TRBD1; len: 15; v_gene: TRBV25-1; CDR3aa: CASLSVQGMNTEAFF; CDR3nt: TGTGCCAGCTTATCTGTACAGGGGATGAACACTGAAGCTTTCTTT
j_gene: TRBJ2-2; abundance: NA; d_gene: NA; len: 17; v_gene: TRBV9; CDR3aa: CASTKEVGGPNTGELFF; CDR3nt: TGTGCCAGCACCAAAGAGGTGGGGGGTCCAAACACCGGGGAGCTGTTTTTT
j_gene: TRBJ2-7; abundance: NA; d_gene: TRBD1; len: 10; v_gene: TRBV2; CDR3aa: CGTGDYEQYF; CDR3nt: TGTGGGACAGGGGACTACGAGCAGTACTTC
j_gene: TRBJ1-4; abundance: few; d_gene: TRBD1; len: 15; v_gene: TRBV28; CDR3aa: CASSLVGQAFEKLFF; CDR3nt: TGTGCCAGCAGTCTAGTGGGACAGGCGTTCGAAAAACTGTTTTTT
j_gene: TRBJ2-1; abundance: NA; d_gene: NA; len: 14; v_gene: TRBV5-1; CDR3aa: CASSLDRADNEQFF; CDR3nt: TGCGCCAGCAGCTTGGACAGGGCTGACAATGAGCAGTTCTTC
j_gene: TRBJ2-5; abundance: NA; d_gene: TRBD1; len: 16; v_gene: TRBV5-1; CDR3aa: CASSPGRQGVGETQYF; CDR3nt: TGCGCCAGCAGCCCCGGTCGACAGGGGGTCGGGGAGACCCAGTACTTC
j_gene: TRBJ1-1; abundance: NA; d_gene: TRBD1; len: 20; v_gene: TRBV4-2; CDR3aa: CASSQDQVLGQGGGNTEAFF; CDR3nt: TGTGCCAGCAGCCAAGATCAGGTTCTGGGACAGGGGGGTGGGAACACTGAAGCTTTCTTT
j_gene: TRBJ1-1; abundance: NA; d_gene: NA; len: 15; v_gene: TRBV19; CDR3aa: CASSIGLGFSTEAFF; CDR3nt: TGTGCCAGTAGTATAGGTCTGGGGTTCTCCACTGAAGCTTTCTTT
j_gene: TRBJ1-2; abundance: NA; d_gene: NA; len: 17; v_gene: TRBV18; CDR3aa: CASSPTMGESGDYGYTF; CDR3nt: TGTGCCAGCTCACCAACGATGGGGGAATCTGGTGACTATGGCTACACCTTC